This is a list of T cell receptor beta chains from one sample in a study of blood T cells in healthy people across ages. TCRdb analysed the 5' RACE reads with MiXCR anew, one entry per CDR3 protein. The data show approximately 800,000 distinct CDR3 sequences, with more than 50% seen just once and roughly 24% held by the top ten. The sequenced material came from blood. The source is a man in his forties in good health. CDR3s include the opening cysteine and the closing phenylalanine or tryptophan. D genes are given only for firm matches. Expanded clones are given a class, and other clones once, few, many or no size at all.

J	size	D	V	CDR3	DNA
TRBJ2-7	.	.	TRBV4-2	CASSQGAGGSYEQYF	TGTGCCAGCAGCCAAGGTGCAGGGGGGTCCTACGAGCAGTACTTC
TRBJ2-1	few	TRBD1	TRBV12-5	CASGVGTGLYNEQFF	TGTGCTAGTGGGGTCGGGACAGGGCTCTACAATGAGCAGTTCTTC
TRBJ1-2	.	.	TRBV28	CASSFAVRGNYGYTF	TGTGCCAGCAGTTTCGCCGTCAGGGGAAACTATGGCTACACCTTC
TRBJ2-7	many	.	TRBV28	CASRRGGDAAYEQYF	TGTGCCAGCAGAAGGGGGGGGGACGCCGCCTACGAGCAGTACTTC
TRBJ2-7	few	TRBD1	TRBV15	CATSRPGTVPREQYF	TGTGCCACCAGCAGACCCGGGACAGTTCCTCGCGAGCAGTACTTC
TRBJ2-1	.	TRBD2	TRBV14	CASSPGTSAINEQFF	TGTGCCAGCAGCCCCGGGACTAGCGCTATCAATGAGCAGTTCTTC
TRBJ2-5	.	TRBD2	TRBV6-6	CASSYSASGQETQYF	TGTGCCAGCAGTTACTCGGCTAGCGGGCAAGAGACCCAGTACTTC
TRBJ1-2	.	TRBD1	TRBV15	CATSRGDRPTYGYTF	TGTGCCACCAGCAGAGGGGACAGGCCAACCTATGGCTACACCTTC
TRBJ1-6	.	.	TRBV6-2/TRBV6-3	CASSYSKDTFVNNSPLHF	TGTGCCAGCAGTTACTCGAAGGACACCTTCGTTAATAATTCACCCCTCCACTTT
TRBJ2-2	.	.	TRBV29-1	CSVGGGIGELFF	TGCAGCGTTGGCGGAGGGATCGGAGAGCTGTTTTTT
TRBJ1-2	.	.	TRBV28	CASKTGTGVGVDYGYTF	TGTGCCAGCAAAACCGGGACGGGTGTTGGAGTAGACTATGGCTACACCTTC
TRBJ2-7	few	.	TRBV6-2/TRBV6-3	CASSPSRASYEQYF	TGTGCCAGCAGCCCTTCCCGTGCTTCCTACGAGCAGTACTTC
TRBJ2-4	.	TRBD1	TRBV5-4	CASSSPGQGAKNIQYF	TGTGCCAGCAGCTCGCCGGGACAGGGCGCCAAAAACATTCAGTACTTC
TRBJ2-4	.	TRBD2	TRBV20-1	CSARGGRTLDKQYF	TGCAGTGCTAGAGGCGGGAGAACGTTGGACAAGCAGTACTTC
TRBJ2-1	.	TRBD1	TRBV11-1	CASSVTQGSYNEQFF	TGTGCCAGCAGCGTAACACAGGGGTCCTACAATGAGCAGTTCTTC
TRBJ2-1	.	TRBD2	TRBV9	CASSALAAGGDEQFF	TGTGCCAGCAGCGCCCTAGCGGCGGGCGGGGATGAGCAGTTCTTC
TRBJ2-3	.	.	TRBV28	CASSFSRASSTDTQYF	TGTGCCAGCAGTTTTAGTCGAGCTTCTAGCACAGATACGCAGTATTTT
TRBJ2-5	.	TRBD2	TRBV10-3	CAISPLAGGHQETQYF	TGTGCCATCAGTCCACTAGCGGGGGGGCACCAAGAGACCCAGTACTTC
TRBJ2-3	.	.	TRBV20-1	CSAKRGRGADTQYF	TGCAGTGCGAAGAGAGGAAGGGGGGCAGATACGCAGTATTTT
TRBJ2-5	.	.	TRBV7-2	CASSLDSGDAETQYF	TGTGCCAGCAGCTTAGATTCAGGGGACGCAGAGACCCAGTACTTC
TRBJ2-3	.	TRBD1	TRBV20-1	CSALGQGALGESTDTQYF	TGCAGTGCGCTCGGACAGGGGGCGCTTGGGGAGAGCACAGATACGCAGTATTTT
TRBJ1-5	.	.	TRBV3-1	CASSQGTHSNQPQHF	TGTGCCAGCAGCCAAGGGACACATAGCAATCAGCCCCAGCATTTT
TRBJ1-2	.	.	TRBV29-1	CSVLAGRYGYTF	TGCAGCGTTCTTGCAGGGAGGTATGGCTACACCTTC
TRBJ2-5	once	.	TRBV9	CASSAGVKGSQETQYF	TGTGCCAGCAGCGCAGGAGTCAAAGGTAGCCAAGAGACCCAGTACTTC
TRBJ2-1	.	.	TRBV6-5	CASSYSMSTSYNEQFF	TGTGCCAGCAGTTACTCGATGTCCACCTCCTACAATGAGCAGTTCTTC
TRBJ2-3	.	.	TRBV29-1	CSVAPGTSTDTQYF	TGCAGCGTAGCACCGGGAACTAGCACAGATACGCAGTATTTT